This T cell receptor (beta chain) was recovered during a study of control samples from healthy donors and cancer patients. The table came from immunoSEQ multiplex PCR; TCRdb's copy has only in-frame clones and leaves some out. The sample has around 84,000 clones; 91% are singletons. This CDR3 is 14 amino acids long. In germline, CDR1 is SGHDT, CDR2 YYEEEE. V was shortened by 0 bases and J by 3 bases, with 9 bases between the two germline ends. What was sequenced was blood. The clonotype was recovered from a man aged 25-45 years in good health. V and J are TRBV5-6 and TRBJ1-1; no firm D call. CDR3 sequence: CASSLGEIYTEAFF. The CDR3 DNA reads TGTGCCAGCAGCTTGGGGGAAATTTACACTGAAGCTTTCTTT.